Presented here are 30 T cell receptor beta chains from one specimen sequenced in a study of glioma-infiltrating T cells. TCR alpha and beta CDR3 regions were amplified from RNA using iRepertoire nested multiplex PCR. TCRdb re-called the multiplex PCR reads with MiXCR, one entry per CDR3 protein. The data show about 400,000 distinct CDR3 sequences, 41% seen once. The sequenced sample was glioma tissue, nonneoplastic brain tissue, or PBMCs (not recorded which). These receptors came from a human donor with low-grade glioma or glioblastoma, undergoing nonglioma brain surgery, or in good health (not recorded which).

This clonotype turned up a few times. At one boundary the junction diverges from the germline segment, which might be a read error. V is TRBV4-3 and J is TRBJ2-2, with D unresolved. The germline V gene encodes CDR1 LGHNA and CDR2 YSLEER. The CDR3 has 16 residues. As DNA, the CDR3 is TGCGCCAGCAGACAAGGTCTGTCTACTGGCACCGGGGAGCTGTTTTTT. This sequence encodes CASRQGLSTGTGELFF.

The genes are TRBV4-1 and TRBJ2-7, with TRBD2 as a possible D gene (6 bases). The CDR3 consists of 15 residues. V lost 4 bases and J 0 bases, leaving 13 bases between the germline ends. The germline gives CDR1 MGHRA, CDR2 YSYEKL. The CDR3 coding sequence is TGCGCCAGCAGCCCAAGACTAGTAGTCTCCTACGAGCAGTACTTC. Translating gives CASSPRLVVSYEQYF.

This chain links TRBV19 with TRBJ1-1, with D hard to call. The V end lost 7 bases, the J end lost 1 base, and 10 bases lay between the germline ends. This CDR3 comprises 13 residues. Germline CDR1 reads LNHDA; CDR2 reads SQIVND (reference sequence). The CDR3 loop reads CASTKNRNTEAFF. CDR3 in DNA: TGTGCCAGTACCAAGAACAGGAACACTGAAGCTTTCTTT.

The chain carries TRBV12-3 or TRBV12-4 and TRBJ1-5; D call uncertain. The V end lost 4 bases, the J end lost 3 bases, and 16 bases lay between the germline ends. The CDR3 contains 16 residues. The CDR3 sequence is CASSSLSSKFNQPQHF. The CDR3, as DNA: TGTGCCAGCAGTTCCCTTTCGAGTAAATTCAATCAGCCCCAGCATTTT.

This clonotype was picked up a small number of times. The genes are TRBV7-2 and TRBJ1-1; TRBD1 matches at 7 bases. V shed 1 base, J shed 7 bases, and the junction held 0 bases outside the gene matches. The CDR3 is made up of 12 amino acids. Germline-derived CDR1 and CDR2 are SGHTA and FQGNSA. The CDR3, as DNA: TGTGCCAGCAGCTTAGGGGACAGTGAAGCTTTCTTT. It is translated as CASSLGDSEAFF.

In its sample, this clonotype was seen a few times. The chain links TRBV19 to TRBJ2-3; D may be TRBD2 (5 bases). Trimming removed 4 bases from V and 3 bases from J, with 17 bases in between. CDR3 length: 16 amino acids. CDR1 and CDR2 (germline): LNHDA, SQIVND (reference sequence). The CDR3 loop reads CASSNPPQRGTDTQYF. CDR3 coding DNA: TGTGCCAGTAGTAATCCCCCCCAGAGAGGGACAGATACGCAGTATTTT.

This clonotype was counted at least ten times. The chain combines TRBV15 with TRBJ2-7; D perhaps matches TRBD2 (5 bases). The CDR3 is made up of 13 amino acids. Germline CDR1 is LNHNV and CDR2 is YYDKDF (reference sequence). V was shortened by 0 bases and J by 7 bases, with 10 bases between the two germline ends. CDR3 in DNA: TGTGCCACCAGCAGAGATGGGCGCGGGGAGCAGTACTTC. Translation gives CATSRDGRGEQYF.

Only a few counts were recorded for this clonotype. The CDR3 loop reads CASTPGGGGSTDTQYF. In DNA, the CDR3 is TGTGCCAGTACGCCCGGGGGGGGGGGAAGCACAGATACGCAGTATTTT. The rearrangement links TRBV7-2 to TRBJ2-3, with 8 bases aligning to TRBD2. CDR1 and CDR2 from the germline V gene are SGHTA and FQGNSA. This CDR3 contains 16 residues. V gave up 9 bases and J gave up 0 bases; unmatched junction bases: 11.

This clonotype was detected only a few times. V usage is TRBV2 and J usage is TRBJ2-7, with D hard to call. The CDR3 runs 13 residues. Germline CDR1 reads SNHLY; CDR2 reads FYNNEI. Trimming pared 4 bases from V and 3 bases from J, leaving 10 bases between. CDR3 sequence reads: CASSGDGLYEQYF. The CDR3 DNA sequence: TGTGCCAGCAGTGGAGACGGGCTCTACGAGCAGTACTTC.

In this sample, this clonotype turned up a few times. For the CDR3, the DNA is TGCGCCAGCAGCCATATGACAGGCTCCTACGAGCAGTACTTC. Translating it yields CASSHMTGSYEQYF. The chain uses TRBV4-3 and TRBJ2-7; D is possibly TRBD1 (6 bases). Germline loops: CDR1 LGHNA, CDR2 YSLEER. V lost 3 bases to trimming and J lost 0 bases, with 9 bases between them. This CDR3 has 14 amino acids.

This clonotype was seen more than once but under ten times. The gene calls are TRBV28 and TRBJ2-7; possibly TRBD1 or TRBD2 for D (5 bases each). Germline lookup yields CDR1 MDHEN and CDR2 SYDVKM. V was clipped by 1 base and J by 3 bases, with 13 bases between them. The CDR3 has 15 residues. CDR3 nucleotides: TGTGCCAGCAGTTTATCGAGTGGGGGACGCTACGAGCAGTACTTC. Protein sequence: CASSLSSGGRYEQYF.

V gene TRBV7-9 combines with J gene TRBJ2-3; a weak D match, TRBD2 (6 bases). The V end lost 6 bases, the J end lost 6 bases, and 19 bases lay between the germline ends. Per germline, CDR1 SEHNR and CDR2 FQNEAQ (reference sequence). The CDR3 length is 15 residues. DNA of the CDR3: TGTGCCAGCAGTTCCACCGGGACTCCATCTGATACGCAGTATTTT. This translates into CASSSTGTPSDTQYF.

This clonotype was recorded at least ten times. CDR3 sequence: CASSLASGGSDTQYF. In DNA form, the CDR3 reads TGTGCCAGCAGCTTAGCTAGCGGAGGGTCAGATACGCAGTATTTT. The chain carries TRBV7-2 and TRBJ2-3, with D possibly TRBD2 on 6 matching bases. The V and J ends lost 0 bases and 4 bases respectively, with 11 bases between them. The CDR3 runs 15 residues. The germline CDR1 and CDR2 sequences are SGHTA and FQGNSA.

The V and J genes are TRBV5-4 and TRBJ2-5; maybe TRBD2 (5 bases). Trimming pared 2 bases from V and 6 bases from J, leaving 11 bases between. Germline V gene data show CDR1 as SGHNT and CDR2 as YYREEE (reference sequence). The CDR3 is 13 residues long. Written as DNA, the CDR3 is TGTGCCAGCAGCTTTGTACCGGGGAAGACCCAGTACTTC. It encodes CASSFVPGKTQYF.

This chain links TRBV7-9 with TRBJ2-1, with TRBD2 matching over 8 bases. Germline CDR1 is SEHNR and CDR2 is FQNEAQ (reference sequence). This CDR3 is built from 16 residues. V lost 5 bases, J lost 3 bases, and 9 bases stayed unmatched. As DNA, the CDR3 is TGTGCCAGCAGCCATACAGCGGGAGAGGTCTACAATGAGCAGTTCTTC. It encodes CASSHTAGEVYNEQFF.

The J gene is TRBJ2-1, the V gene TRBV4-1; TRBD2 matches at 7 bases. This CDR3 region has 14 residues. V lost 2 bases and J lost 10; bases outside the gene matches: 8. The V gene's germline CDR1 is MGHRA and CDR2 YSYEKL. CDR3 nucleotide sequence: TGCGCCAGCAGCCAACCACTAGCGATAGGGGAGCAGTTCTTC. Translation: CASSQPLAIGEQFF.

This clonotype was counted a few times. The chain couples TRBV6-5 to TRBJ1-2, with D possibly TRBD1 on 6 matching bases. Germline V CDR1 and CDR2: MNHEY, SVGAGI. Deletions cut 4 bases from V and 2 bases from J, with 11 bases between. The CDR3 consists of 14 residues. CDR3 sequence (DNA): TGTGCCAGCAGTTTTACAGGGTACAACTATGGCTACACCTTC. This encodes CASSFTGYNYGYTF.

As DNA, the CDR3 is TGCGCCAGCAGCCAGGGAAAGACTAGCGGGATCGGGGAGACCCAGTACTTC. It encodes CASSQGKTSGIGETQYF. This chain connects TRBV4-3 to TRBJ2-5; 11 nucleotides align to TRBD2. With 3 bases clipped from V and 5 bases from J, the junction kept 11 bases outside the gene matches. CDR3 length equals 17 residues. Germline V gene lookup returns CDR1 LGHNA and CDR2 YSLEER.

With respect to this clonotype: It may be a read error: a sequence one base away is much more abundant. The chain joins TRBV28 to TRBJ1-1; D is possibly TRBD1 (5 bases). Between the trimmed V and J ends, which lost 5 bases and 1 base, there was a span of 17 bases. The CDR3 extends over 16 amino acids. Germline V gene data show CDR1 as MDHEN and CDR2 as SYDVKM. The CDR3 spells CASSMETVKSNTEAFF. Written as DNA, the CDR3 is TGTGCCAGCAGTATGGAGACAGTCAAGTCGAACACTGAAGCTTTCTTT.

With respect to this clonotype: The junction departs from the called germline gene at one end, perhaps through a read error. V and J are TRBV6-8 and TRBJ1-1, with unresolved D. The CDR3 extends over 11 amino acids. Germline V lookup: CDR1 MNHGY, CDR2 SAAAGT. The CDR3 here is CASTQSAEAFF. The CDR3 coding sequence is TGCGCCAGCACGCAGAGCGCTGAAGCTTTCTTT.

The V and J genes are TRBV7-9 and TRBJ2-1; 8 nucleotides match TRBD2. The V gene end was trimmed by 2 bases and the J gene end by 1 base; junction bases not matched to a gene: 13. CDR1 SEHNR and CDR2 FQNEAQ come from the germline V gene (reference sequence). The CDR3 spans 19 residues. CDR3 bases: TGTGCCAGCAGCTTATGGTGGACCGGTAGCGGGACGTCCTACAATGAGCAGTTCTTC. It encodes CASSLWWTGSGTSYNEQFF.

The chain joins TRBV10-3 to TRBJ1-3; no reliable D call. The CDR3 runs to 13 residues. Trimming pared 2 bases from V and 4 bases from J, leaving 6 bases between. CDR1 ENHRY and CDR2 SYGVKD come from the germline V gene. The CDR3 sequence: CAISEARGNTIYF. In nucleotides, the CDR3 is TGTGCCATCAGTGAGGCCCGGGGAAACACCATATATTTT.

As to this clonotype: One base away lies a much larger clone, so this may be a sequencing read error. DNA for the CDR3: TGTACCAGCAGTTACTGGAACCTGCAAGAGACCCAGTACTTC. Its protein is CTSSYWNLQETQYF. The genes are TRBV6-6 and TRBJ2-5; D unclear. The CDR3 contains 14 residues. The germline gives CDR1 MNHNY, CDR2 SVGAGI (reference sequence).

This clonotype came up many times. The chain links TRBV27 to TRBJ2-3, with 7 bases lining up with TRBD1. The CDR3 has 16 residues. Germline V CDR1 and CDR2: MNHEY, SMNVEV (reference sequence). V shed 2 bases and J 13 bases; nucleotides not matched to a gene: 18. The CDR3 spells CASSLIAFQTTGPEYF. The CDR3 DNA follows: TGTGCCAGCAGTTTAATTGCGTTTCAAACGACAGGGCCTGAGTATTTT.

Comments on this clonotype: This CDR3 is missing its conserved last phenylalanine or tryptophan, likely due to a read error. The rearrangement links TRBV28 to TRBJ1-1; 7 nucleotides line up with TRBD1. V was clipped by 5 bases and J by 4 bases; unmatched bases: 4. In germline, CDR1 is MDHEN, CDR2 SYDVKM. The CDR3 spans 13 residues. CDR3 sequence (DNA): TGTGCCAGCAGTGTTGACAGGGCCACTGAAGCTTTCCTT. As protein: CASSVDRATEAFL.

The CDR3 region has the DNA TGCAGTGCCACTCTCGGACAGCTAAACACTGAAGCTTTCTTT. This gives the protein CSATLGQLNTEAFF. This chain connects TRBV20-1 to TRBJ1-1; D is perhaps TRBD1 (6 bases). In germline, CDR1 is DFQATT, CDR2 SNEGSKA (reference sequence). The CDR3 totals 14 residues. Trimming shortened V by 6 bases and J by 2 bases, and 16 bases separated the two germline ends.

The genes are TRBV7-2 and TRBJ2-2, with D possibly matching TRBD2 (5 bases). The V end lost 0 bases, the J end lost 7 bases, and 15 bases lay between the germline ends. Germline values: CDR1 SGHTA, CDR2 FQGNSA. The CDR3 is 16 residues long. CDR3 amino acids: CASSLAGGLTGGELFF. As DNA, the CDR3 is TGTGCCAGCAGCTTAGCCGGAGGTCTGACTGGCGGGGAGCTGTTTTTT. The full variable domain, in which reference TRBV7-2 and TRBJ2-2 provide the parts outside the CDR3, is GAGVSQSPSNKVTEKGKDVELRCDPISGHTALYWYRQSLGQGLEFLIYFQGNSAPDKSGLPSDRFSAERTGGSVSTLTIQRTQQEDSAVYLCASSLAGGLTGGELFFGEGSRLTVL.

V gene TRBV6-2 or TRBV6-3 combines with J gene TRBJ2-1; D perhaps matches TRBD2 (6 bases). Germline values: CDR1 MNHEY, CDR2 SVGEGT. V was pared by 4 bases and J by 0 bases, with 16 bases between. The CDR3 runs 17 residues. The CDR3 reads CASSSFMAGSSYNEQFF. The CDR3 DNA sequence: TGTGCCAGCAGTTCTTTCATGGCGGGGAGCTCCTACAATGAGCAGTTCTTC.

Regarding this clonotype: With a much larger clone just one base away, this may be a read error. The chain recombines TRBV27 with TRBJ2-7; the D gene is possibly TRBD1 (5 bases). Germline loops: CDR1 MNHEY, CDR2 SMNVEV (reference sequence). CDR3 length equals 15 residues. V lost 3 bases and J 3 bases, leaving 15 bases between the germline ends. The CDR3 sequence: CASSFAKQVIYEQYF. The CDR3, as DNA: TGTGCCAGCAGTTTTGCGAAACAGGTCATCTACGAGCAGTACTTC.

The rearrangement joins TRBV7-2 to TRBJ1-1; D is ambiguous. CDR3 length equals 16 residues. Trimming removed 0 bases at V and 2 bases at J, with 13 bases between. The germline V gene encodes CDR1 SGHTA and CDR2 FQGNSA. The CDR3 spells CASSLARARRNTEAFF. DNA for the CDR3: TGTGCCAGCAGCTTAGCAAGGGCCAGACGTAACACTGAAGCTTTCTTT.